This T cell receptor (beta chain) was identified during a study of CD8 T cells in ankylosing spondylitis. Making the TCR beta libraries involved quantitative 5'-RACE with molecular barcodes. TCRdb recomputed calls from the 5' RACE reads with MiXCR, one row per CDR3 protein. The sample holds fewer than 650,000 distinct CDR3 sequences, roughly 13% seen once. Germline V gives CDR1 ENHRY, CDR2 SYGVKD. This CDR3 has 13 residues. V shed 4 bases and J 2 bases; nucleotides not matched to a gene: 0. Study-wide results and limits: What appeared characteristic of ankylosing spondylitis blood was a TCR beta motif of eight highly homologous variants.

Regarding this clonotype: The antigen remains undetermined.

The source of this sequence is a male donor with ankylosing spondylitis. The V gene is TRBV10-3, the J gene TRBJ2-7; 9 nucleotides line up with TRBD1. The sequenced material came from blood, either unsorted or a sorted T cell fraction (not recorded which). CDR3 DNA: TGTGCCATCAGTGGGACAGGGGCCTACGAGCAGTACTTC. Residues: CAISGTGAYEQYF.